This T cell receptor beta chain was recorded in a study of blood T cells in healthy people across ages. The V and J ends lost 3 bases and 6 bases respectively, with 15 bases between them. Germline CDR1 reads MDHEN; CDR2 reads SYDVKM. The CDR3 covers 15 residues. The use of a sample-barcoded 5' primer and a J-beta primer mix characterized a second PCR of roughly 6 to 11 cycles. In TCRdb, the 5' RACE reads were re-called with MiXCR into one record per CDR3 protein. The sample records more than 600,000 distinct CDR3 sequences, 25% being singletons. This clonotype was detected a few times. These data were likewise used in another study, on T cells of mothers and their children.

The clonotype comes from a boy aged 5 to 17 in good health. Sequencing used blood. The chain links TRBV28 to TRBJ2-1; D gene unclear. This CDR3 reads CASSFIGQLLNEQFF. In DNA form, the CDR3 reads TGTGCCAGCAGTTTTATCGGGCAACTGCTCAATGAGCAGTTCTTC.